This TCR beta chain was recorded in a study of tumor-infiltrating lymphocytes in glioblastoma multiforme. Study-level results: The T cells in this sample were not sorted into functional subsets.

With respect to this clonotype: The antigen remains undetermined. An end of the junction does not agree with germline; a read error may underlie this.

TCRB libraries came from RNA via three nested multiplex PCR rounds. TCRdb redid the calling of the multiplex PCR reads with MiXCR, one entry per CDR3 protein. The sample comprises tens of thousands of distinct CDR3 sequences, 60% to 65% of which are singletons, and approximately 33% rests with the top ten. The CDR3 runs 13 residues. Germline CDR1 SGHDN, CDR2 FVKESK. The clonotype originates from a male donor with glioblastoma. Material: brain tumor tissue. The gene calls are TRBV14 and TRBJ1-1, with D unresolved. The CDR3 region has the DNA TGTCCCAGCAGCCAAGGAGTGAACACTGAAGCTTTCTTT. It codes for CPSSQGVNTEAFF.